This TCR beta chain was observed in a study of Ad26.COV2.S vaccination and SARS-CoV-2 variants. Study-wide context: Participant was drawn from the COV1001 Ad26.COV2.S trial arm.

As to treatment: roughly 20 received Ad26.COV2.S at low or high dose, single or two shots; five or six received placebo; per-sample allocation not given. Sampling was done on day 63 after the first vaccine or placebo injection. Sequenced by immunoSEQ multiplex PCR; TCRdb stores in-frame clones only, minus some. Found here are 200,000 to 250,000 clones, around 89% of them singletons; the top ten hold around 10%. Germline CDR1 MNHEY, CDR2 SMNVEV (reference sequence). J was trimmed by 5 bases and V by 5 bases; bases with no gene match: 7. CDR3 length: 15 residues. Study-level results: Similar non-spike TCR breadth was observed in recipients of vaccine and of placebo. There was reportedly substantial breadth in spike-specific CD8+ and CD4+ T cell responses after vaccination.

This clone has a handful of counts. Its specificity is not known. This chain connects TRBV27 to TRBJ2-3, with 10 bases lining up with TRBD2. This TCR derives from a person between 18 and 65 years old who received the Ad26.COV2.S COVID-19 vaccine or a placebo. The sample in question was peripheral blood, obtained in a trial of Ad26.COV2.S vaccine versus placebo. In DNA form, the CDR3 reads TGTGCCAGCAGTAACAGCGGGGGGGCTGGAGATACGCAGTATTTT. It encodes CASSNSGGAGDTQYF.